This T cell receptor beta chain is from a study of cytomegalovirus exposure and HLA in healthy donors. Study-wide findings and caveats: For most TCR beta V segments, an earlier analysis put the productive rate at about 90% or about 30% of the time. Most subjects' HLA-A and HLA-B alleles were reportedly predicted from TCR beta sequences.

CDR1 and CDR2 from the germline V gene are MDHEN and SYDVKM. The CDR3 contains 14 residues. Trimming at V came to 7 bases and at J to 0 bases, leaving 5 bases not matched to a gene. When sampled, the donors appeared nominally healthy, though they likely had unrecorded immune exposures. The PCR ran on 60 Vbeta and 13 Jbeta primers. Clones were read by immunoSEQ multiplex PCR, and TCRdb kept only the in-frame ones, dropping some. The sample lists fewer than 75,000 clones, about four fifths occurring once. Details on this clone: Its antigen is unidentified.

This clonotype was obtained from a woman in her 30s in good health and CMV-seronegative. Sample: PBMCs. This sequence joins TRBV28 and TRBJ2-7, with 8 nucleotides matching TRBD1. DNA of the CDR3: TGTGCCAGCACTATGACAGGGGTCTCCTACGAGCAGTACTTC. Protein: CASTMTGVSYEQYF.